These 21 T cell receptor beta chains were all obtained from the same sample, sequenced in a study of cytomegalovirus exposure and HLA in healthy donors. PCR involved 60 Vbeta and 13 Jbeta primers. Profiling relied on immunoSEQ multiplex PCR, and the TCRdb table lists in-frame clones only, not all of them. The sample has about 150,000 clones, around 84% seen once; the top ten hold approximately 3.1%. Sequenced input: PBMCs. The origin of the receptors is a woman between 35 and 50 years old in good health and CMV-seronegative.

CDR3 loop: CASSEARTGGGNTIYF. In DNA, the CDR3 is TGTGCCAGCAGTGAAGCCCGGACAGGGGGTGGAAACACCATATATTTT. The chain links TRBV2 to TRBJ1-3, with TRBD1 matching over 10 bases. The CDR3 contains 16 residues. CDR1 and CDR2 from the germline V gene are SNHLY and FYNNEI. After removal of 0 bases from V and 3 bases from J, the junction contained 2 bases not matched to a gene.

This chain joins TRBV11-2 and TRBJ2-1; 8 positions agree with TRBD2. This CDR3 comprises 16 residues. Germline CDR1 SGHAT, CDR2 FQNNGV. The junction had 16 bases not matched to a gene; V was cut back by 6 bases and J by 9 bases. CDR3 bases: TGTGCCAGCAGTCTAAATGGGGCGGGGGGTGGAAGTGAGCAGTTCTTC. Translation: CASSLNGAGGGSEQFF.

This chain uses TRBV4-1 with TRBJ2-7; maybe TRBD2 (5 bases). V lost 4 bases, J lost 5 bases, and 18 bases lay in between. The CDR3 totals 15 residues. Germline CDR1 reads MGHRA; CDR2 reads YSYEKL. CDR3 nucleotides: TGCGCCAGCAGCCGCGCCGTCTGGGCGGAGGACGAGCAGTACTTC. It codes for CASSRAVWAEDEQYF.

The genes are TRBV11-2 and TRBJ1-1; TRBD1 aligns across 8 bases. The CDR3 is 14 residues long. CDR1 is SGHAT and CDR2 is FQNNGV in the germline V gene. V lost 2 bases and J lost 3; bases outside the gene matches: 2. The CDR3 spells CASSLRTGYTEAFF. The CDR3 DNA follows: TGTGCCAGCAGCTTAAGGACAGGGTACACTGAAGCTTTCTTT.

Written as DNA, the CDR3 is TGTGCCAGCAGCCTGCCTAGCGCCGGGGAGCTGTTTTTT. This gives the protein CASSLPSAGELFF. V and J are TRBV7-2 and TRBJ2-2; weak D call: TRBD2 (6 bases). Germline CDR1 is SGHTA and CDR2 is FQGNSA. V was shortened by 5 bases and J by 6 bases, with 10 bases between the two germline ends. CDR3 size: 13 residues.

J is TRBJ1-5 and V is TRBV6-1; D is undetermined. The ends were cut back, 7 bases at V and 0 bases at J, with 13 bases in the middle. CDR3 length: 15 amino acids. Germline CDR1 MNHNS, CDR2 SASEGT. DNA for the CDR3: TGTGCCAGCACCTGGGAGACGCGTAGCAATCAGCCCCAGCATTTT. Translating gives CASTWETRSNQPQHF.

The chain employs TRBV5-1 and TRBJ2-5, with TRBD2 identical over 9 bases. The junction had 6 bases not matched to a gene; V was cut back by 3 bases and J by 3 bases. This CDR3 region has 15 residues. Germline CDR1 reads SGHRS; CDR2 reads YFSETQ. CDR3 sequence reads: CASSYQGLAEETQYF. The CDR3 DNA follows: TGCGCCAGCAGCTACCAGGGACTAGCAGAAGAGACCCAGTACTTC.

The genes are TRBV4-1 and TRBJ1-4; possible D gene TRBD1, 6 bases. V lost 5 bases and J lost 8, with 21 bases in between. The CDR3 is 16 residues long. Germline CDR1 MGHRA, CDR2 YSYEKL. Here the CDR3 reads CASSTLTTGLLEKLFF. DNA for the CDR3: TGCGCCAGCAGCACCCTTACGACAGGTTTATTAGAAAAACTGTTTTTT.

The rearrangement uses TRBV6-5 and TRBJ2-5; 9 positions match TRBD2. V lost 6 bases, J lost 4 bases, and 6 bases stayed unmatched. The CDR3 is 14 residues long. CDR1 and CDR2 (germline): MNHEY, SVGAGI. The CDR3 is CASRAAGGRETQYF. The CDR3 bases are TGTGCCAGCAGGGCAGCGGGGGGCAGAGAGACCCAGTACTTC.

This clone was seen only a few times. The chain links TRBV28 to TRBJ2-7, with D perhaps TRBD2 (6 bases). Trimming took 8 bases from V and 7 from J, leaving 18 bases between them. The germline V gene encodes CDR1 MDHEN and CDR2 SYDVKM. This CDR3 has 13 residues. CDR3 sequence (DNA): TGTGCCAGCCAACGGGCGGGGCCTTTAGAGCAGTACTTC. Its translation: CASQRAGPLEQYF.

The V call is TRBV10-2, the J call TRBJ1-2, with a tentative D call TRBD1 (6 bases). The V gene lost 6 bases and the J gene lost 6 bases, with 20 bases spanning the gap. The CDR3 contains 15 residues. The V gene's germline CDR1 is WSHSY and CDR2 SAAADI. The CDR3 region has the DNA TGCGCCAGCAGAGGACAGACTCGAACCCCCAATGGCTACACCTTC. Its translation: CASRGQTRTPNGYTF.

The chain employs TRBV5-1 and TRBJ2-5; D perhaps matches TRBD2 (6 bases). V was shortened by 1 base and J by 5 bases, with 9 bases between the two germline ends. CDR3 length equals 13 residues. Germline CDR1 reads SGHRS; CDR2 reads YFSETQ. The CDR3 spells CASSLSLAETQYF. The CDR3 bases are TGCGCCAGCAGCTTGTCTCTAGCGGAGACCCAGTACTTC.

A word on this clone: In the same sample, other DNA sequences code for this CDR3. CDR3 loop: CATNVQGPYSNQPQHF. The CDR3 coding sequence is TGTGCCACCAACGTGCAGGGTCCTTATAGCAATCAGCCCCAGCATTTT. The chain links TRBV19 to TRBJ1-5, with D possibly TRBD1 on 5 matching bases. The CDR3 has 16 amino acids. Germline V gene sequence: CDR1 LNHDA, CDR2 SQIVND (reference sequence). Trimming removed 10 bases from V and 0 bases from J, with 19 bases in between.

The rearrangement joins TRBV28 to TRBJ2-7; D call uncertain. The V end was cut by 3 bases, the J end by 6 bases, with 12 bases between. This CDR3 contains 13 residues. Germline loops: CDR1 MDHEN, CDR2 SYDVKM. CDR3 in amino acids: CASSLRFGSEQYF. The CDR3 coding sequence is TGTGCCAGCAGTTTGAGGTTTGGCTCCGAGCAGTACTTC.

V usage is TRBV5-5 and J usage is TRBJ1-6, with 7 bases that match TRBD1. Germline V gene sequence: CDR1 SGHKS, CDR2 YYEKEE (reference sequence). The CDR3 sequence is 16 residues long. The V gene end was trimmed by 6 bases and the J gene end by 10 bases; junction bases not matched to a gene: 16. The CDR3 sequence is CASTILQGSKGSPLHF. The DNA of the CDR3 is TGTGCCAGCACCATTTTACAGGGGAGTAAAGGATCACCCCTCCACTTT.

The chain has TRBV6-5 and TRBJ1-2; TRBD1 matches 9 bases. The CDR3 is 15 amino acids. After removal of 6 bases from V and 7 bases from J, the junction contained 12 bases not matched to a gene. Germline CDR1 reads MNHEY; CDR2 reads SVGAGI. The CDR3 coding sequence is TGTGCCAGCAGGGGCGGGGGGACAGGGTCTTCTGGCTACACCTTC. Residues: CASRGGGTGSSGYTF.

The rearrangement joins TRBV19 to TRBJ1-2; 10 nucleotides agree with TRBD1. Trimming cost V 5 bases and J 2 bases; bases outside gene matches: 11. The CDR3 loop spans 17 amino acids. CDR1 and CDR2 from the germline V gene are LNHDA and SQIVND (reference sequence). CDR3: CASSDGMGTGANYGYTF. The CDR3 coding sequence is TGTGCCAGTAGTGATGGGATGGGGACAGGGGCGAACTATGGCTACACCTTC.

This clone was detected once. The V call is TRBV6-5, the J call TRBJ1-1; D ambiguous. The ends were cut back, 5 bases at V and 1 base at J, with 8 bases in the middle. The V gene's germline CDR1 is MNHEY and CDR2 SVGAGI. CDR3 length equals 13 residues. In DNA form, the CDR3 reads TGTGCCAGCAGTGCCACAGCGAACACTGAAGCTTTCTTT. It encodes CASSATANTEAFF.

The J gene is TRBJ2-3, the V gene TRBV27; possible D gene TRBD2, 5 bases. This CDR3 has 17 residues. Between the trimmed V and J ends, which lost 5 bases and 0 bases, there was a span of 18 bases. The V gene's germline CDR1 is MNHEY and CDR2 SMNVEV (reference sequence). Written as DNA, the CDR3 is TGTGCCAGCAGTCCGTTTGGGGAGCGGACTAGCACAGATACGCAGTATTTT. Residues: CASSPFGERTSTDTQYF.

The sample holds a few counts of this clone. This same CDR3 is encoded by further DNA sequences in the sample. The chain joins TRBV4-1 to TRBJ1-2, with TRBD1 matching 8 bases. This CDR3 is built from 15 residues. Germline V gives CDR1 MGHRA, CDR2 YSYEKL. With V trimmed by 4 bases and J by 3 bases, 7 bases remained unmatched. The CDR3 coding sequence is TGCGCCAGCAGCCGACTAGACAGGGGCGACTATGGCTACACCTTC. Its protein is CASSRLDRGDYGYTF.

In its sample, this clone was seen a few times. V is TRBV6-6 and J is TRBJ2-7; maybe TRBD1 (6 bases). There are 15 residues in the CDR3. Germline V gives CDR1 MNHNY, CDR2 SVGAGI (reference sequence). V was pared by 6 bases and J by 5 bases, with 20 bases between. CDR3 coding DNA: TGTGCCAGCAGCCTCGGGCTGGGTGGGGGCGACGAGCAGTACTTC. Residues: CASSLGLGGGDEQYF.